The 26 T cell receptor beta chains presented below share a single source sample, sequenced in a study of identical twins. TCRdb called the 5' RACE reads again in MiXCR, with one record for every CDR3 protein. The repertoire holds some 710,000 distinct CDR3 sequences, with roughly 6% as singletons. Specimen: naive T cells sorted from blood. These receptors all stem from a man in his late teens or twenties in good health.

Note on this clonotype: As the CDR3 is not closed by the conserved phenylalanine or tryptophan, this likely results from a read error. No DNA is shown, since the ends of the CDR3 on it are uncertain; the CDR3 is the one TCRdb lists. V usage is TRBV20-1 and J usage is TRBJ2-7; TRBD1 reflects the table's D call only, with no check against the DNA. Germline lookup yields CDR1 DFQATT and CDR2 SNEGSKA (reference sequence). The length of the CDR3 is 11 amino acids, counting both ends. The CDR3 loop reads CSASAQGEWVI.

This clonotype was picked up many times. The V call is TRBV6-2 or TRBV6-3, the J call TRBJ1-1; weak D call: TRBD1 (6 bases). V lost 6 bases to trimming and J lost 5 bases, with 13 bases between them. CDR1 MNHEY and CDR2 SVGEGT come from the germline V gene. This CDR3 has 13 residues. CDR3 region: CASRRDTGTEAFF. CDR3 sequence (DNA): TGTGCCAGCAGGCGCGACACAGGGACTGAAGCTTTCTTT.

This clonotype was recorded a few times. CDR3: CASSLTPRGFGNIQYF. Here the CDR3 DNA reads TGTGCCAGCAGCTTAACGCCCCGGGGTTTCGGAAACATTCAGTACTTC. This chain uses TRBV5-5 with TRBJ2-4; D might be TRBD2 (5 bases). V gave up 2 bases and J gave up 6 bases, with 18 bases separating them. CDR3 size: 16 residues. Germline V lookup: CDR1 SGHKS, CDR2 YYEKEE (reference sequence).

This clonotype was seen many times. The chain couples TRBV29-1 to TRBJ2-1; 7 nucleotides match TRBD1. Trimming at V came to 7 bases and at J to 7 bases, leaving 10 bases not matched to a gene. Looked up from germline, CDR1 is SQVTM and CDR2 is ANQGSEA. This CDR3 has 13 amino acids. CDR3 DNA sequence: TGCAGCGCCGACAGGGACATAGGGAATGAGCAGTTCTTC. This encodes CSADRDIGNEQFF.

Many counts were recorded for this clonotype. The rearrangement joins TRBV9 to TRBJ2-5; no firm D call. V lost 0 bases to trimming and J lost 0 bases, with 6 bases between them. From germline, CDR1 is SGDLS and CDR2 YYNGEE. The CDR3 is made up of 14 amino acids. CDR3 nucleotides: TGTGCCAGCAGCGTAGCGAGAAACCAAGAGACCCAGTACTTC. Residues: CASSVARNQETQYF.

CDR3: CASSTRAGGMETQYF. The CDR3 region has the DNA TGTGCCAGCAGCACGCGGGCAGGGGGTATGGAGACCCAGTACTTC. This chain joins TRBV7-2 and TRBJ2-5; 7 bases match TRBD1. The CDR3 is 15 amino acids. Germline assignment: CDR1 SGHTA and CDR2 FQGNSA. The V gene end was trimmed by 5 bases and the J gene end by 5 bases; junction bases not matched to a gene: 11.

Points on this clonotype: Given a much more abundant clone one base away, this may be a read error. This rearrangement joins TRBV12-3 or TRBV12-4 to TRBJ2-1, with 10 bases aligning to TRBD2. The CDR3 covers 15 residues. CDR3 sequence (DNA): TGTGCCAGCAACCTAGCGGGGGCGTCCTCCAATGAGAAGTTCTTC. Its protein product is CASNLAGASSNEKFF.

This clonotype was seen at least ten times. The V call is TRBV27, the J call TRBJ2-7; 10 nucleotides align to TRBD2. Per germline, CDR1 MNHEY and CDR2 SMNVEV (reference sequence). Germline trimming cut 3 bases from V and 5 bases from J; bases unmatched to any gene: 16. The length of the CDR3 is 18 residues. The CDR3 DNA sequence: TGTGCCAGCAGTTTGGAGGGTGTCGGGGGACTAGCGTTAAACGAGCAGTACTTC. Residues: CASSLEGVGGLALNEQYF.

The sample holds many counts of this clonotype. The chain has TRBV4-2 and TRBJ2-7; D is perhaps TRBD1 (6 bases). This CDR3 contains 14 residues. From germline, CDR1 is LGHNA and CDR2 YNFKEQ. V lost 4 bases to trimming and J lost 4 bases, with 14 bases between them. The CDR3 protein is CASSRGQGEYEQYF. Here the CDR3 DNA reads TGTGCCAGCAGCCGGGGGCAGGGAGAATACGAGCAGTACTTC.

Ten or more counts support this clonotype. The chain combines TRBV7-2 with TRBJ2-2, with TRBD2 identical over 7 bases. The V gene end was trimmed by 3 bases and the J gene end by 2 bases; junction bases not matched to a gene: 6. There are 16 residues in the CDR3. Germline-derived CDR1 and CDR2 are SGHTA and FQGNSA. Here the CDR3 DNA reads TGTGCCAGCAGCTTTCCTTTGGGACTAAACACCGGGGAGCTGTTTTTT. This gives the protein CASSFPLGLNTGELFF.

This clonotype showed up just a few times. This chain connects TRBV10-2 to TRBJ2-5; 10 bases agree with TRBD1. V trimming: 11 bases; J trimming: 4 bases; junction bases outside the gene matches: 16. The CDR3 has 16 amino acids. Germline V gene lookup returns CDR1 WSHSY and CDR2 SAAADI. The CDR3 loop reads CASQPQTGGRGETQYF. The CDR3 nucleotides read TGCGCCTCCCAACCCCAGACAGGGGGCAGGGGAGAGACCCAGTACTTC.

At least ten counts were recorded for this clonotype. V gene TRBV12-3 or TRBV12-4 combines with J gene TRBJ2-1, with 8 bases matching TRBD2. V was pared by 5 bases and J by 4 bases, with 10 bases of the junction left unmatched. This CDR3 comprises 16 residues. DNA for the CDR3: TGTGCCAGCAGTGGGGGGCCGGGACTAGAATACAATGAGCAGTTCTTC. Amino acids: CASSGGPGLEYNEQFF.

This clonotype was observed at least ten times. The rearrangement joins TRBV10-2 to TRBJ1-4; 7 nucleotides match TRBD1. J was trimmed by 3 bases and V by 7 bases; bases with no gene match: 5. Germline V gene data show CDR1 as WSHSY and CDR2 as SAAADI. CDR3 length: 14 amino acids. Here the CDR3 reads CASTEGASNEKLFF. In nucleotides, the CDR3 is TGCGCCAGCACCGAGGGGGCTTCTAATGAAAAACTGTTTTTT.

The V and J genes are TRBV20-1 and TRBJ1-1; 7 bases match TRBD1. The CDR3 contains 14 residues. V was pared by 7 bases and J by 7 bases, with 15 bases of the junction left unmatched. Germline lookup yields CDR1 DFQATT and CDR2 SNEGSKA (reference sequence). CDR3 nucleotides: TGCAGTGTTCCACCAGGGACAGCAGGTGGTGAAGCTTTCTTT. Its translation: CSVPPGTAGGEAFF.

This clonotype was observed many times. The chain combines TRBV7-9 with TRBJ1-1; 7 nucleotides line up with TRBD1. The CDR3 has 16 residues. Germline CDR1 and CDR2: SEHNR and FQNEAQ (reference sequence). V dropped 5 bases and J dropped 2; count of bases not matched to a gene: 11. CDR3 sequence reads: CASSVTGAAVNTEAFF. CDR3 DNA: TGTGCCAGCAGCGTTACAGGGGCGGCAGTAAACACTGAAGCTTTCTTT.

This clonotype was seen only a few times. The chain uses TRBV9 and TRBJ1-1, with 10 bases lining up with TRBD1. The germline V gene encodes CDR1 SGDLS and CDR2 YYNGEE. There are 17 residues in the CDR3. Unmatched junction bases numbered 8, after V lost 3 bases and J lost 0 bases. This CDR3 reads CASSAHRDRGLNTEAFF. The DNA of the CDR3 is TGTGCCAGCAGCGCTCACCGGGACAGGGGCCTGAACACTGAAGCTTTCTTT.

This clonotype appeared a few times. The V and J genes are TRBV5-5 and TRBJ2-1; 12 bases match TRBD2. The germline gives CDR1 SGHKS, CDR2 YYEKEE (reference sequence). This CDR3 has 17 residues. Germline trimming cut 0 bases from V and 7 bases from J; bases unmatched to any gene: 8. CDR3 bases: TGTGCCAGCAGCTTGGTTTCTAGCGGGAGGGCCTCAAATGAGCAGTTCTTC. Residues: CASSLVSSGRASNEQFF.

This clonotype was found many times. This chain uses TRBV4-3 with TRBJ2-3; no reliable D call. This CDR3 is built from 17 residues. V was pared by 0 bases and J by 2 bases, with 15 bases between. Germline loops: CDR1 LGHNA, CDR2 YSLEER. The CDR3, as DNA: TGCGCCAGCAGCCAAGAAATCCAAACGGGCCTCACAGATACGCAGTATTTT. This codes for CASSQEIQTGLTDTQYF.

The sample holds many counts of this clonotype. The genes are TRBV29-1 and TRBJ2-5, with D unclear. Germline loops: CDR1 SQVTM, CDR2 ANQGSEA. Trimming removed 4 bases from V and 1 base from J, with 7 bases in between. The CDR3 has 12 amino acids. The CDR3 sequence is CSVGKAQETQYF. CDR3 DNA sequence: TGCAGCGTTGGTAAAGCCCAAGAGACCCAGTACTTC.

The sample holds many counts of this clonotype. The V gene is TRBV29-1, the J gene TRBJ2-1, with D unclear. Germline-derived CDR1 and CDR2 are SQVTM and ANQGSEA. This CDR3 spans 15 amino acids. V was cut by 1 base and J by 4 bases, with 14 bases left in between. CDR3 DNA sequence: TGCAGCGTTGAAGTAGGGCTAATTTCTTACAATGAGCAGTTCTTC. It is translated as CSVEVGLISYNEQFF.

At least ten counts were recorded for this clonotype. The chain uses TRBV7-9 and TRBJ2-2; 10 positions agree with TRBD2. Germline CDR1 reads SEHNR; CDR2 reads FQNEAQ (reference sequence). The CDR3 runs 17 residues. V trimming: 4 bases; J trimming: 7 bases; junction bases outside the gene matches: 12. CDR3 nucleotide sequence: TGTGCCAGCAGCTCCGAGCTAGCGGGAGTATTCAGCGGGGAGCTGTTTTTT. Protein product: CASSSELAGVFSGELFF.

The chain has TRBV10-3 and TRBJ2-7; 10 bases are shared with TRBD1. Trimming cost V 7 bases and J 7 bases; bases outside gene matches: 7. This CDR3 region has 13 residues. Germline V gene sequence: CDR1 ENHRY, CDR2 SYGVKD. In nucleotides, the CDR3 is TGTGCCATCACCATGGGACAGGGGTTGGAGCAGTACTTC. This codes for CAITMGQGLEQYF.

This clonotype was counted a few times. CDR3 in DNA: TGCAGTGCTAGAGTGCCGGGGGGACGGCAAGAGACCCAGTACTTC. Protein: CSARVPGGRQETQYF. The chain has TRBV20-1 and TRBJ2-5, with 7 nucleotides matching TRBD2. Germline-derived CDR1 and CDR2 are DFQATT and SNEGSKA (reference sequence). The junction had 7 bases not matched to a gene; V was cut back by 1 base and J by 2 bases. The CDR3 sequence is 15 residues long.

This clonotype was seen more than once but under ten times. The chain uses TRBV4-1 and TRBJ2-1; D is uncertain. V lost 0 bases, J lost 3 bases, and 12 bases lay in between. From germline, CDR1 is MGHRA and CDR2 YSYEKL. The CDR3 totals 16 residues. The CDR3 sequence: CASSQEGSLGYNEQFF. Written as DNA, the CDR3 is TGCGCCAGCAGCCAAGAGGGCAGTCTAGGCTACAATGAGCAGTTCTTC.

This clonotype was found many times. The rearrangement uses TRBV11-2 and TRBJ2-2; TRBD2 is a possible D gene (6 bases). Per germline, CDR1 SGHAT and CDR2 FQNNGV. V shed 8 bases and J shed 3 bases, with 22 bases lying between them. CDR3 length equals 17 residues. The CDR3 loop reads CASETRTGTSYTGELFF. The CDR3 bases are TGTGCCAGCGAGACCCGGACCGGGACTTCCTACACCGGGGAGCTGTTTTTT.

The table lists this clonotype with many counts. The V gene is TRBV20-1, the J gene TRBJ2-3; 9 bases line up with TRBD2. Unmatched junction bases numbered 27, after V lost 3 bases and J lost 5 bases. The length of the CDR3 is 21 residues. The germline V gene encodes CDR1 DFQATT and CDR2 SNEGSKA (reference sequence). The DNA for the CDR3 is TGCAGTGCTAGCCCGATTGCTCGAAGCGGGAGGACACTCCGATCAAGAGATACGCAGTATTTT. The encoded protein is CSASPIARSGRTLRSRDTQYF.